This is a list of T cell receptor beta chains from one sample in a study of shared clonotypes between healthy human individuals. The assay was immunoSEQ multiplex PCR, and TCRdb's table has in-frame clones only and misses some. The table shows 660,000 or so clones, with about 96% occurring only once. Sequenced: naive CD8+ T cells sorted from blood. The receptor set was obtained from a woman under 40 in good health. The CDR3 runs from the conserved cysteine through the conserved F or W. Each record gives: clone size, J gene, V gene, D gene, CDR3 DNA, CDR3 protein. A D gene is named only where the DNA matches it firmly. For some rows the clone size is stated as once, few or many, or as a class when expanded; others skip it.

once | TRBJ1-2 | TRBV6-1 | - | TGTGCCAGCAGTGAAATTGGGGACTATGGCTACACCTTC | CASSEIGDYGYTF
- | TRBJ2-3 | TRBV11-2 | TRBD2 | TGTGCCAGCAGCTTAGAGGCGGCGGGGGCAGATACGCAGTATTTT | CASSLEAAGADTQYF
- | TRBJ2-7 | TRBV2 | TRBD2 | TGTGCCAGCAGTGATTTCGTTGGGACTAGCGGGAGGGCCTACGAGCAGTACTTC | CASSDFVGTSGRAYEQYF
- | TRBJ2-7 | TRBV10-2 | - | TGCGCCAGCAGAGGGCCTCCAGACGAGCAGTACTTC | CASRGPPDEQYF
- | TRBJ2-5 | TRBV11-1 | - | TGTGCCAGCAGCTTAGGTGGGGAGCTCCAGTACTTC | CASSLGGELQYF
- | TRBJ2-1 | TRBV27 | - | TGTGCCAGCTGTAGGACTAAACACAATGAGCAGTTCTTC | CASCRTKHNEQFF
once | TRBJ2-7 | TRBV5-5 | - | TGTGCCAGCAGCTTGTCGGGGAAATACGAGCAGTACTTC | CASSLSGKYEQYF
once | TRBJ2-7 | TRBV28 | TRBD1 | TGTGCCAGCAGTTTAATTGGACAGGGCCCCGAGCAGTACTTC | CASSLIGQGPEQYF
- | TRBJ2-2 | TRBV23-1 | TRBD2 | TGCGCCAGCAGTCAACTAGCGGGAGACGGCCCCGGGGAGCTGTTTTTT | CASSQLAGDGPGELFF
- | TRBJ2-5 | TRBV5-5 | - | TGTGCCAGCACCCCACTCTTTCAAGAGACCCAGTACTTC | CASTPLFQETQYF
- | TRBJ2-3 | TRBV28 | - | TGTGCCAGCAGTTCGACGATAGATACGCAGTATTTT | CASSSTIDTQYF
- | TRBJ1-1 | TRBV28 | - | TGTGCCATCTCCTCAGGTGCCATTAACACTGAAGCTTTCTTT | CAISSGAINTEAFF
- | TRBJ2-2 | TRBV13 | - | TGTGCCAGCAGGGGGGGTTTTGCCGGGGAGCTGTTTTTT | CASRGGFAGELFF
- | TRBJ2-3 | TRBV27 | - | TGTGCCAGCAGTCCGTCCGAGGGATACACAGATACGCAGTATTTT | CASSPSEGYTDTQYF
- | TRBJ1-4 | TRBV28 | - | TGTGCCAGCAGTTTCCCAGGTAGTAATGAAAAACTGTTTTTT | CASSFPGSNEKLFF
- | TRBJ2-7 | TRBV28 | TRBD2 | TGTGCCAGCAGTCCCCGCACTAGCGGTTACTCCTACGAGCAGTACTTC | CASSPRTSGYSYEQYF
once | TRBJ1-2 | TRBV5-5 | TRBD1 | TGTGCCAGCAGCTTGGGGACAGGGGCATACTATGGCTACACCTTC | CASSLGTGAYYGYTF
- | TRBJ1-1 | TRBV9 | - | TGTGCCAGCAGCCCCGGTGGGAACACTGAAGCTTTCTTT | CASSPGGNTEAFF
- | TRBJ2-7 | TRBV11-3 | - | TGTGCCAGCAGCCCCGGGGTAGTCAATGGCGACGAGCAGTACTTC | CASSPGVVNGDEQYF
- | TRBJ2-1 | TRBV6-5 | TRBD2 | TGTGCCAGCAGCTACACTAGCGGGAGGGCCACGGGTGAGCAGTTCTTC | CASSYTSGRATGEQFF
- | TRBJ2-7 | TRBV5-4 | - | TGTGCCAGCAGCTTGTTATGGGGACACCTTAAGAGCGAGCAGTACTTC | CASSLLWGHLKSEQYF
- | TRBJ1-2 | TRBV27 | - | TGTGCCAGCAGTCCCGCCGGAGCCAACTATGGCTACACCTTC | CASSPAGANYGYTF
- | TRBJ2-1 | TRBV14 | TRBD2 | TGTGCCAGCAGCCCCCCCTACGGGACTACCCCTTACAATGAGCAGTTCTTC | CASSPPYGTTPYNEQFF
- | TRBJ2-7 | TRBV27 | TRBD2 | TGTGCCAGCAGCCCTGGTAGCGGGGGTTACGAGCAGTACTTC | CASSPGSGGYEQYF
- | TRBJ2-7 | TRBV6-1 | - | TGTGCCAGCAGCCCAAGGGTGGATGCCTACGAGCAGTACTTC | CASSPRVDAYEQYF
- | TRBJ2-1 | TRBV27 | - | TGTGCCAGCAGTTCAACCTCCTACAATGAGCAGTTCTTC | CASSSTSYNEQFF
- | TRBJ2-7 | TRBV4-1 | - | TGCGCCAGCAGCCAGGAACATGTCTCCTACGAGCAGTACTTC | CASSQEHVSYEQYF
- | TRBJ2-1 | TRBV7-6 | - | TGTGCCAGCAGCCCGAGACGGGACCCCAGGACTGAGCAGTTCTTC | CASSPRRDPRTEQFF
- | TRBJ1-1 | TRBV25-1 | - | TGTGCCAGCTCCAGAGGGGTCGGGACTGAAGCTTTCTTT | CASSRGVGTEAFF
- | TRBJ2-7 | TRBV4-2 | TRBD2 | TGTGCCAGCAGCCAAGAGAAGGCGGGAGGGTACGAGCAGTACTTC | CASSQEKAGGYEQYF
- | TRBJ2-3 | TRBV19 | - | TGTGCCAGTAGTATAGTGTCTCGTTCCACAGATACGCAGTATTTT | CASSIVSRSTDTQYF
- | TRBJ2-2 | TRBV27 | TRBD2 | TGTGCCAGCAGTTCCGGGACTAGCGGGCACACCGGGGAGCTGTTTTTT | CASSSGTSGHTGELFF
- | TRBJ1-2 | TRBV6-6 | - | TGTGCCAGCAGTTACTCTCGGGGTGGTAGCTATGGCTACACCTTC | CASSYSRGGSYGYTF
- | TRBJ2-5 | TRBV27 | TRBD2 | TGTGCCAGCAGTTTATCCACTAGCGGCCCTACGGAGACCCAGTACTTC | CASSLSTSGPTETQYF
- | TRBJ2-3 | TRBV27 | - | TGTGCCAGCAGTTTATACGGACCCACCACAGATACGCAGTATTTT | CASSLYGPTTDTQYF
- | TRBJ2-1 | TRBV7-8 | - | TGTGCCAGCAGCCTCGCGCGAGGGTTTGGGGATGAGCAGTTCTTC | CASSLARGFGDEQFF
- | TRBJ2-5 | TRBV11-1 | TRBD2 | TGTGCCAGCAGCTTAGTAGAAGGGACTAGCGGGAGAAAAGAGACCCAGTACTTC | CASSLVEGTSGRKETQYF
- | TRBJ2-2 | TRBV9 | TRBD1 | TGTGCCAGCACCATGGCCCCTGGGACAGGGGCCGGGGAGCTGTTTTTT | CASTMAPGTGAGELFF
- | TRBJ1-4 | TRBV5-1 | TRBD1 | TGCGCCAGCAGCTTCCTCCAGGGGGCCCAGGAAAAACTGTTTTTT | CASSFLQGAQEKLFF
- | TRBJ1-1 | TRBV4-1 | - | TGCGCCAGCAGCCAAGTAGGCAGGGCTCTTCTCACTGAAGCTTTCTTT | CASSQVGRALLTEAFF